This TCR beta chain was obtained from a study of T cell responses to AZD1222 COVID-19 vaccine. Profiling relied on immunoSEQ multiplex PCR, and the TCRdb table lists in-frame clones only, not all of them. The sample has about 110,000 clones; approximately 88% are singletons. The V and J ends lost 5 bases and 4 bases respectively, with 11 bases between them. This CDR3 is built from 13 residues. From germline, CDR1 is LNHDA and CDR2 SQIVND (reference sequence). Overall study results and limits: Mostly white British, mostly female donors; authors suggested clonal diversity may be underestimated.

Notes on this clone: Its cognate antigen is unknown.

The rearrangement links TRBV19 to TRBJ1-1; no clear D gene. Specimen: peripheral blood, collected on day 0 of AZD1222 vaccination. This TCR came from an adult in good health. Here the CDR3 reads CASSAQSGTEAFF. Here the CDR3 DNA reads TGTGCCAGTAGTGCACAGTCAGGCACTGAAGCTTTCTTT. Drawing the rest from reference TRBV19 and TRBJ1-1, the complete variable domain is DGGITQSPKYLFRKEGQNVTLSCEQNLNHDAMYWYRQDPGQGLRLIYYSQIVNDFQKGDIAEGYSVSREKKESFPLTVTSAQKNPTAFYLCASSAQSGTEAFFGQGTRLTVV.